This TCR beta chain was observed in a study of shared clonotypes between healthy human individuals. In the study overall: Aged 18 to 49, the donors were a couple of women and three men.

For genomic DNA, unsorted samples relied on approximately 81 million PBMCs. Measured with immunoSEQ multiplex PCR; TCRdb has only the in-frame clones, and not every one. This sample yields 450,000 to 500,000 clones, of which 65% to 80% are seen a single time; less than 15% belongs to the top ten. General observations from the study: Clonotype sharing across donors was expected to vary with sequencing depth.

The CDR3 covers 15 residues. Germline V gene sequence: CDR1 SEHNR, CDR2 FQNEAQ (reference sequence). V was pared by 1 base and J by 8 bases, with 6 bases of the junction left unmatched. Remarks on this clone: Its target is not known.

The chain has TRBV7-9 and TRBJ2-1; 9 bases are shared with TRBD2. The TCR comes from a woman between 40 and 50 years old in good health. Some clones in this sample may be carry-over from other donors' samples. The source material was PBMCs. The CDR3 coding sequence is TGTGCCAGCAGCTTAGGGGGACTAGCCACCGATGAGCAGTTCTTC. Protein product: CASSLGGLATDEQFF.